This entry describes one T cell receptor beta chain. Its specific antigen is unknown. Nothing much larger sits one base from this clone, and base qualities are not available. This sample is part of a study of identifying expanded T cells in peripheral blood (dated by TCRdb to about 2019). Describing the broader study: Four technical replicates, made by sequencing separate aliquots from the same pool of genomic DNA, were compared pairwise. The paper's findings and limits, for the study overall: The binomial model flagged about 1.1 differentially abundant clones between technical replicates but 15 to 17 over around 2 weeks and 19 to 20 over around four weeks. The authors expected biological variance in healthy repertoires might increase further over much longer intervals such as months to years. The beta-binomial model significantly reduced the number of clones called differentially abundant and the false-positive rate across all healthy-donor time intervals. For all healthy donors, the variance in clone template counts between roughly 2-week samples rose significantly as total template count increased.

The immunoSEQ Assay, which uses bias-controlled multiplex PCR amplification of genomic DNA, was used to profile TCRbeta CDR3 regions. On the authors' methods: To quantify the absolute abundance of each unique TCRbeta CDR3 region, the sequences were collapsed and filtered. Differential abundance was tested with two models: a binomial (Fisher-equivalent) model and a beta-binomial model that adds time-dependent variance fitted from healthy donors. Clones with fewer than 5 combined templates were excluded, and clones with Benjamini-Hochberg FDR below 0.01 were called differentially abundant. In the beta-binomial model, variance was expressed as a function of the total template count across the two samples, in the form v = (b*log(k)+a)^2. TCRdb holds this immuneACCESS table with in-frame rearrangements only. Some clones are missing; in checked studies, unresolved V genes explain under half, and the rest has no known cause. V and J calls and clone size are those listed in that table; D and trimming were worked out from the DNA. For this sample the table gives tens of thousands of clones, of which 88% were detected only once. Approximately 4% of the sample rests with the top ten.

During the collection period, no infections or other immune events were recorded for the healthy donors. Time-dependent variance in a beta-binomial model of T-cell clone differential abundance was calibrated using healthy-donor blood repertoires as a training cohort. The training cohort included approximately 10 healthy donors, of whom 3 were female and 7 were male. The donors were between roughly 29 and 64 years old, with an average age of 43 years. Obtained from a commercial supplier, whole blood was collected from each healthy donor at three time points set 2 to 3 weeks apart. For immunosequencing, genomic DNA was extracted from whole blood that had not been sorted. The cysteine opens and the phenylalanine closes a CDR3 of 13 amino acids. Only the CDR3 DNA stays, 39 bases, in frame from base 1. V drops 2 bases and J drops 5 bases, leaving 9 bases in between. Based on the germline V gene (reference sequence), the CDR1 and CDR2 sequences are WNHNN and SYGVQD.

The V and J segments used are TRBV10-1 and TRBJ1-1, with the D segment identity uncertain. The sequence was collected from a person aged 18 to 70 in good health. Input material: blood. The sequenced DNA: TGCGCCAGCAGTGAGGGCGGGGTGACTGAAGCTTTCTTT. The translation is CASSEGGVTEAFF.